Listed below are T cell receptor beta chains from one sample, sequenced in a study of human T cells and chemical hapten exposure. TCRdb itself ran the RACE reads through MiXCR, one entry per CDR3 protein. The table includes under 200,000 distinct CDR3 sequences, roughly a quarter detected once. Sequenced here: whole blood, sampled in connection with sensitization to the hapten diphenylcyclopropenone (DPC). Receptor source: a woman aged 18-29 years with alopecia areata. Some clones in this sample may be carry-over from other donors' samples. CDR3s leave out the opening cysteine and the closing phenylalanine or tryptophan. Fields, in order: V gene, J gene, CDR3 protein.

V: TRBV20-1
J: TRBJ1-4
CDR3: SATGTENEKLF

V: TRBV2
J: TRBJ2-7
CDR3: ASSERGSSYEQY

V: TRBV29-1
J: TRBJ2-5
CDR3: SAILGSQETQY

V: TRBV7-9
J: TRBJ2-7
CDR3: ASSLEGAGTSGKRSYEQY

V: TRBV20-1
J: TRBJ2-3
CDR3: SAGSLAGGSTDTQY

V: TRBV27
J: TRBJ1-1
CDR3: ASSMTVNTEAF

V: TRBV12-3/TRBV12-4
J: TRBJ1-1
CDR3: ASSLSARNTEAF

V: TRBV5-1
J: TRBJ2-1
CDR3: ASSLTSAGNEQF

V: TRBV13
J: TRBJ1-4
CDR3: ASSLGSRGGEKLF

V: TRBV25-1
J: TRBJ2-3
CDR3: ASNGGGTQY

V: TRBV5-1
J: TRBJ1-1
CDR3: ASSAGQGYTEAF

V: TRBV11-2
J: TRBJ2-3
CDR3: ASSTRLAGTTDTQY

V: TRBV7-8
J: TRBJ2-2
CDR3: ASSFRGNTGELF

V: TRBV11-2
J: TRBJ1-2
CDR3: ASSSPRQGIPYGYT

V: TRBV20-1
J: TRBJ2-1
CDR3: SASGLAGTYNEQF

V: TRBV14
J: TRBJ1-6
CDR3: ASSPLNSPLH

V: TRBV7-9
J: TRBJ2-2
CDR3: ASSQTARGTGELF

V: TRBV9
J: TRBJ2-1
CDR3: ASSVEGTSGRNEQF

V: TRBV7-6
J: TRBJ1-4
CDR3: ASSLKGINEKLF

V: TRBV3-1
J: TRBJ2-7
CDR3: ASSQGRASGYEQY

V: TRBV9
J: TRBJ1-5
CDR3: ASSATGNSNQPQH

V: TRBV29-1
J: TRBJ1-6
CDR3: SVGQGVNSPLH

V: TRBV7-9
J: TRBJ1-4
CDR3: ASSPLPQGYNEKLF

V: TRBV9
J: TRBJ2-6
CDR3: ASSVDLGANVLT

V: TRBV7-2
J: TRBJ2-3
CDR3: ASSLRSGGGIDTQY

V: TRBV14
J: TRBJ1-2
CDR3: ASSQDGSPGGDYGYT

V: TRBV9
J: TRBJ2-7
CDR3: ASSVAGSGGPYEQY

V: TRBV7-9
J: TRBJ2-4
CDR3: ASSDGQGLENIQY

V: TRBV4-1
J: TRBJ2-5
CDR3: ASSQLGLRQETQY

V: TRBV11-2
J: TRBJ1-1
CDR3: ASSPLMNTEAF

V: TRBV5-6
J: TRBJ2-7
CDR3: ASSSSDGYEQY

V: TRBV7-3
J: TRBJ2-2
CDR3: ASTSTSGIATNTGELF

V: TRBV7-2
J: TRBJ2-7
CDR3: ASSRWGREQY

V: TRBV6-2/TRBV6-3
J: TRBJ2-7
CDR3: ASSQPTGSYEQY

V: TRBV10-3
J: TRBJ1-6
CDR3: AISAFGTHNSPLH

V: TRBV20-1
J: TRBJ1-1
CDR3: SASGQGEGTEAF

V: TRBV4-1
J: TRBJ2-5
CDR3: ASSQDVGTQY

V: TRBV5-1
J: TRBJ2-5
CDR3: ASSDLNQETQY

V: TRBV29-1
J: TRBJ2-7
CDR3: SVGTTQGGEQY

V: TRBV6-2/TRBV6-3
J: TRBJ2-1
CDR3: ASILTWSGRRNEQF

V: TRBV6-1
J: TRBJ2-7
CDR3: ASSEALVNYEQY

V: TRBV12-3/TRBV12-4
J: TRBJ1-2
CDR3: ASSRGQPLDGYT